A selection of T cell receptor beta chains follows, all from one sample in a study of cytomegalovirus exposure and HLA in healthy donors. Only in-frame clones appear in the TCRdb table, and some are missing; sequencing was by immunoSEQ multiplex PCR. The table lists around 200,000 clones, approximately 86% of them singletons, with around 3% in the top ten. Sequenced: PBMCs. The receptors come from a woman aged 18-35 years in good health and CMV-seronegative. The CDR3 runs from the conserved cysteine through the conserved F or W. D genes are given only for firm matches. Part of the rows lack a size; the others show once, few, many or a class for expanded clones.

d_gene,j_gene,abundance,v_gene,CDR3nt,CDR3aa
.,TRBJ1-5,.,TRBV28,TGTGCCAGCAGTTTAGTCGAGTGGCAGGGACAGCCCCAGCATTTT,CASSLVEWQGQPQHF
TRBD1,TRBJ1-2,.,TRBV9,TGTGCCAGCAGCGCACCTCCGGGACAGGGGCTCTCTGGGTGGGGCTACACCTTC,CASSAPPGQGLSGWGYTF
TRBD2,TRBJ2-1,.,TRBV11-1,TGTGCCAGCAGCCCAGGACTAGCGGGAGTTGAGCAGTTCTTC,CASSPGLAGVEQFF
.,TRBJ1-2,.,TRBV6-5,TGTGCCAGCATCAACAGGCAGAATGGCTACACCTTC,CASINRQNGYTF
TRBD2,TRBJ2-7,.,TRBV7-6,TGTGCCAGCAGCGGCGATCCGGGACTAGCGGGAGTAGGGTCCTACGAGCAGTACTTC,CASSGDPGLAGVGSYEQYF
TRBD1,TRBJ1-3,.,TRBV6-1,TGTGCCAGCAGTCGGGACAGGGTTGACACCATATATTTT,CASSRDRVDTIYF
.,TRBJ2-2,.,TRBV7-9,TGTGCCAGCAGACCAATCTCGGTGGGACAAAACACCGGGGAGCTGTTTTTT,CASRPISVGQNTGELFF
.,TRBJ2-7,.,TRBV6-6,TGTGCCAGCAGTTCCCGGGACTTCTCCTACGAGCAGTACTTC,CASSSRDFSYEQYF
TRBD1,TRBJ1-2,.,TRBV7-9,TGTGCCAGCAGCACGTCGGACAGGGACCCCTATGGCTACACCTTC,CASSTSDRDPYGYTF
.,TRBJ2-7,few,TRBV4-1,TGCGCCAGCAGCCAAGATAGGGGGACCTCCTACGAGCAGTACTTC,CASSQDRGTSYEQYF
TRBD2,TRBJ2-1,.,TRBV11-2,TGTGCCAGCAGCTCGACACCGGGACTAGAAAGGGAGCAGTTCTTC,CASSSTPGLEREQFF
.,TRBJ2-3,.,TRBV9,TGTGCCAGCCAGGCCACAGATACGCAGTATTTT,CASQATDTQYF
.,TRBJ1-2,.,TRBV5-6,TGTGCCAGCAACTCGGAGCCCTATGGCTACACCTTC,CASNSEPYGYTF
.,TRBJ2-7,.,TRBV6-1,TGTGCCAGCTTCGACTCCCTCTCCTACGAGCAGTACTTC,CASFDSLSYEQYF
.,TRBJ2-2,.,TRBV7-7,TGTGCTAGCAGCTCTCAGGGCGGGGAGCTGTTTTTT,CASSSQGGELFF
.,TRBJ2-3,.,TRBV5-1,TGCGCCAGCAGCTTGGGAGCGAGCACAGATACGCAGTATTTT,CASSLGASTDTQYF
TRBD2,TRBJ2-5,.,TRBV9,TGTGCCAGCAGCGTAGCCCCGGGACTAGCGGGAGATGAGACCCAGTACTTC,CASSVAPGLAGDETQYF
.,TRBJ2-2,.,TRBV28,TGTGCCAGCAGTACAAACACCGGGGAGCTGTTTTTT,CASSTNTGELFF
.,TRBJ1-5,.,TRBV15,TGTGCCACCAGCAGAGATCGGGGGGCGGTTAGCAATCAGCCCCAGCATTTT,CATSRDRGAVSNQPQHF
.,TRBJ2-7,once,TRBV5-1,TGCGCCAGCAGCTTGGAGGGCAGGGGTTACGAGCAGTACTTC,CASSLEGRGYEQYF
.,TRBJ1-4,.,TRBV28,TGTGCCAGCAGTCCCGGCGGCGGACAGCTTAATGAAAAACTGTTTTTT,CASSPGGGQLNEKLFF
TRBD1,TRBJ1-1,.,TRBV7-2,TGTGCCAGCAGCTGGCCTGAGATGCAGGGGGGAATGAACACTGAAGCTTTCTTT,CASSWPEMQGGMNTEAFF
.,TRBJ2-7,.,TRBV6-6,TGTGCCAGCAGTTACCTAAGGGACTCATCGGCGGACGAGCAGTACTTC,CASSYLRDSSADEQYF